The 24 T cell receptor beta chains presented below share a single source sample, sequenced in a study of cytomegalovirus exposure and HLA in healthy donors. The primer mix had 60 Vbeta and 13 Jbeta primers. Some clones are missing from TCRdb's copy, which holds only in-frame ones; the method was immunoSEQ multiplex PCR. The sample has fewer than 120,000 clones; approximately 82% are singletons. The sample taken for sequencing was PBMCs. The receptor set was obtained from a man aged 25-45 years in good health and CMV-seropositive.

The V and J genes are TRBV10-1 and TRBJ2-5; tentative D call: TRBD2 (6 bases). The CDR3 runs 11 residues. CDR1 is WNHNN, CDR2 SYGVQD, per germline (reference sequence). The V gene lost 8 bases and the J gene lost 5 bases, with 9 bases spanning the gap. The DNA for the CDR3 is TGCGCCAGCTCTGGGGGGGAGACCCAGTACTTC. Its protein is CASSGGETQYF.

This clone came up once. The CDR3: CASSQVDLRWEQYF. The CDR3 bases are TGCGCCAGCAGCCAAGTCGATTTGAGGTGGGAGCAGTACTTC. The V gene is TRBV4-1, the J gene TRBJ2-7; D uncertain. The CDR3 totals 14 residues. Trimming removed 1 base at V and 7 bases at J, with 14 bases between. Germline V lookup: CDR1 MGHRA, CDR2 YSYEKL.

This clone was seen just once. CDR3 protein: CASRTRDSWSEQYF. As DNA, the CDR3 is TGTGCCAGCCGCACGCGGGACAGTTGGTCCGAGCAGTACTTC. The chain employs TRBV28 and TRBJ2-7, with D possibly being TRBD1 (7 bases). The V gene's germline CDR1 is MDHEN and CDR2 SYDVKM. The CDR3 extends over 14 amino acids. Deletions cut 8 bases from V and 6 bases from J, with 20 bases between.

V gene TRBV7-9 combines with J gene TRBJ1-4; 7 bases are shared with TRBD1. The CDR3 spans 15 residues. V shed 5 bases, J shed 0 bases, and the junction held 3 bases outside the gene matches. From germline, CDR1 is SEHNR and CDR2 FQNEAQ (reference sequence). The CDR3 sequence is CASSITGATNEKLFF. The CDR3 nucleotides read TGTGCCAGCAGCATTACAGGGGCAACTAATGAAAAACTGTTTTTT.

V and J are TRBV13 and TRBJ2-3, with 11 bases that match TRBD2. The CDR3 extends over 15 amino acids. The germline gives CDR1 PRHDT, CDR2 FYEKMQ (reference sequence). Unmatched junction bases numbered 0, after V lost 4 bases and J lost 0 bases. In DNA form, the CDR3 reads TGTGCCAGCAGCTCTAGCGGGGGGAGCACAGATACGCAGTATTTT. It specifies CASSSSGGSTDTQYF. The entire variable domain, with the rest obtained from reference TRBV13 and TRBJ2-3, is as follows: AAGVIQSPRHLIKEKRETATLKCYPIPRHDTVYWYQQGPGQDPQFLISFYEKMQSDKGSIPDRFSAQQFSDYHSELNMSSLELGDSALYFCASSSSGGSTDTQYFGPGTRLTVL.

The CDR3 nucleotides are TGTGCCAGTAGTCCCAAGGGGGGGGCCTGGGAGACCCAGTACTTC. Protein sequence: CASSPKGGAWETQYF. The chain employs TRBV19 and TRBJ2-5, with a possible D match to TRBD2 (7 bases). The CDR3 is 15 amino acids. Per the germline V gene, CDR1 is LNHDA and CDR2 is SQIVND (reference sequence). V lost 5 bases to trimming and J lost 5 bases, with 18 bases between them.

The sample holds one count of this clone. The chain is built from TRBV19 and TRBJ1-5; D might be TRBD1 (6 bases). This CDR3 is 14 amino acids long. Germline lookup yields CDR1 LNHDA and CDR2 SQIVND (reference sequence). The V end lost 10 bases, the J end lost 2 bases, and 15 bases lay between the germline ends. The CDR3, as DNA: TGTGCCACAACTAGGACAGTTGGCAATCAGCCCCAGCATTTT. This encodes CATTRTVGNQPQHF.

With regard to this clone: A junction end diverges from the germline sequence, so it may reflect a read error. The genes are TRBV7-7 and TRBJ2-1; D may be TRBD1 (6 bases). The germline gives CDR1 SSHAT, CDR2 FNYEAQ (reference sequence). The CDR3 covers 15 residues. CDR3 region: CASSVRPGQYNEQFF. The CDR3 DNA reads TGTGCTAGCAGCGTCAGACCCGGACAGTACAATGAGCAGTTCTTC.

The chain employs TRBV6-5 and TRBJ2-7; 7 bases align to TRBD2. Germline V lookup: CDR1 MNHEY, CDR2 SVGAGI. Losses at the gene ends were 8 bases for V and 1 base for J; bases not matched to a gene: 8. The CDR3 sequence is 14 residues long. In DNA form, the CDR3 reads TGTGCCAGCGGGAGGGCGAGCAGGTCCTACGAGCAGTACTTC. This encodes CASGRASRSYEQYF.

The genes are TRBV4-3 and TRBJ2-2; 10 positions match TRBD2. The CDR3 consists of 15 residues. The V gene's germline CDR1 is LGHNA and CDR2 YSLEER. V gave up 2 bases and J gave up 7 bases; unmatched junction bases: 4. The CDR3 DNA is TGCGCCAGCAGCCAATTTAGCGGGGGGCTCGGGGAGCTGTTTTTT. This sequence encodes CASSQFSGGLGELFF.

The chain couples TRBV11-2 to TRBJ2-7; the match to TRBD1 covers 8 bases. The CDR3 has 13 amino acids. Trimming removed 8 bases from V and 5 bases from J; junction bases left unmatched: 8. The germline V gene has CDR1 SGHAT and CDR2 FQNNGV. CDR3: CASGRTGNHEQYF. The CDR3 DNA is TGTGCCAGCGGTCGGACAGGGAACCACGAGCAGTACTTC.

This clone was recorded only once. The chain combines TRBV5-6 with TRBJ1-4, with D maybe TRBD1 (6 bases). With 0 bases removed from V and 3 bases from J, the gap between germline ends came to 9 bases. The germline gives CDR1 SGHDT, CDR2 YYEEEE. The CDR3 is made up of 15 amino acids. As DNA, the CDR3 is TGTGCCAGCAGCTTGGGTCACAGGGCTAATGAAAAACTGTTTTTT. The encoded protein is CASSLGHRANEKLFF.

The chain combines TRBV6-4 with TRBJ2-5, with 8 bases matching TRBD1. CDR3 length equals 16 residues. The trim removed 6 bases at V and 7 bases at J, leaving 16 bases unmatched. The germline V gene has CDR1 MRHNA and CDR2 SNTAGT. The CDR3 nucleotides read TGTGCCAGCAGGGACAGGGAGATTCGGACCCTAGGGACCCAGTACTTC. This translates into CASRDREIRTLGTQYF.

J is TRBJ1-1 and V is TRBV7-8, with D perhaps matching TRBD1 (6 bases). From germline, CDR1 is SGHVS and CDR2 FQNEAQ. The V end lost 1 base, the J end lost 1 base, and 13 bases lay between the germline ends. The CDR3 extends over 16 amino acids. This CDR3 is CASSLEGGRANTEAFF. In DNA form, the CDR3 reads TGTGCCAGCAGCTTAGAGGGGGGGAGGGCGAACACTGAAGCTTTCTTT. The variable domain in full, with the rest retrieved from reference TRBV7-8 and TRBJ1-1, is GAGVSQSPRYKVAKRGQDVALRCDPISGHVSLFWYQQALGQGPEFLTYFQNEAQLDKSGLPSDRFFAERPEGSVSTLKIQRTQQEDSAVYLCASSLEGGRANTEAFFGQGTRLTVV.

CDR3 sequence (DNA): TGTGCCAGCAGCCCCCTACAAGGGGGGAACACTGAAGCTTTCTTT. Protein: CASSPLQGGNTEAFF. The chain carries TRBV7-7 and TRBJ1-1; possible D gene TRBD1, 6 bases. V was clipped by 5 bases and J by 1 base, with 14 bases between them. This CDR3 spans 15 amino acids. CDR1 and CDR2 from the germline V gene are SSHAT and FNYEAQ (reference sequence).

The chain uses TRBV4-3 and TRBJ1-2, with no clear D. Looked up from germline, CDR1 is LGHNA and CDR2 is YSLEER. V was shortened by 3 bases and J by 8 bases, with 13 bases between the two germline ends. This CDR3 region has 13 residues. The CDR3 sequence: CASSQGEGFGYTF. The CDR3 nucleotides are TGCGCCAGCAGCCAGGGAGAGGGTTTCGGCTACACCTTC.

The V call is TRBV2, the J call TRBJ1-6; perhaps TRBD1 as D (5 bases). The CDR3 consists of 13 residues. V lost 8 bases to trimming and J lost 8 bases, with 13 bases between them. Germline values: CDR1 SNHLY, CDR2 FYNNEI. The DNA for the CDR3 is TGTGCCAGCTCCGACAGAGACGATTCACCCCTCCACTTT. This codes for CASSDRDDSPLHF.

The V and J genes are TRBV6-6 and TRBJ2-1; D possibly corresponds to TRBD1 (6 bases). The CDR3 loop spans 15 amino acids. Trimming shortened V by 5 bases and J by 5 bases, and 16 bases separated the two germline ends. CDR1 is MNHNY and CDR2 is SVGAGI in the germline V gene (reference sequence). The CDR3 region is CASSAFVGANNEQFF. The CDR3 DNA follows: TGTGCCAGCAGTGCTTTCGTGGGGGCTAACAATGAGCAGTTCTTC.

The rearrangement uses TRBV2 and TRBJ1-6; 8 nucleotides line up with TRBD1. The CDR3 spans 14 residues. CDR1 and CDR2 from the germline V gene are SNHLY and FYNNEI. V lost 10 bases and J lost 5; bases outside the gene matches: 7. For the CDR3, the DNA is TGTGCCACCGGACAGGGACTGGATAATTCACCCCTCCACTTT. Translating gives CATGQGLDNSPLHF.

CDR3 protein: CASSAGTGGYGYTF. In nucleotides, the CDR3 is TGTGCCAGCAGCGCCGGGACAGGGGGTTATGGCTACACCTTC. The V call is TRBV6-5, the J call TRBJ1-2; the match to TRBD1 covers 11 bases. Germline V lookup: CDR1 MNHEY, CDR2 SVGAGI. The V and J ends lost 6 bases and 5 bases, in that order; junction bases with no gene match: 5. CDR3 length equals 14 residues.

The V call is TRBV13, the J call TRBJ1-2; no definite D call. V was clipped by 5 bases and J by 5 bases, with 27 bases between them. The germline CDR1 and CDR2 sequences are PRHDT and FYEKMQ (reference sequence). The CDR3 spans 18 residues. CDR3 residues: CASSQQIGRPRGRYGYTF. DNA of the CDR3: TGTGCCAGCAGCCAGCAAATCGGGCGACCCCGGGGTCGGTATGGCTACACCTTC.

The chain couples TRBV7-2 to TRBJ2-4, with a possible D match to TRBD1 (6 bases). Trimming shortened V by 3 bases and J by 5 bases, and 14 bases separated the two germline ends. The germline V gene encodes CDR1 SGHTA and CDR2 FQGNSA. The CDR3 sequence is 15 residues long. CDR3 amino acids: CASSFGQTRENIQYF. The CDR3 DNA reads TGTGCCAGCAGCTTCGGACAGACCCGGGAAAACATTCAGTACTTC.

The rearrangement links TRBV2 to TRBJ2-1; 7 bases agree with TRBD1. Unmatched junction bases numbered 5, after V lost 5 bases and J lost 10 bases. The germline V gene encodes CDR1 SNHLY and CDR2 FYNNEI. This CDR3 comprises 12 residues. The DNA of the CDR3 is TGTGCCAGCAGTCAGACAGGGAAGGAGCAGTTCTTC. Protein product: CASSQTGKEQFF.

CDR3 sequence reads: CASSTGPTYEQYF. The CDR3 DNA reads as TGTGCCAGCAGCACAGGCCCCACCTACGAGCAGTACTTC. The V call is TRBV7-2, the J call TRBJ2-7; TRBD1 might be the D (5 bases). Germline-derived CDR1 and CDR2 are SGHTA and FQGNSA. V lost 5 bases, J lost 2 bases, and 10 bases lay in between. This CDR3 is 13 amino acids long.